This TCR beta chain was profiled in a study of blood T cell repertoires in COVID-19. Looking at the study overall: Sample material is recorded as cDNA or gDNA derived from T cells, B-cell-depleted T cells, or PBMCs.

The CDR3 is 15 amino acids. The germline V and J ends were trimmed by 2 bases and 4 bases, with 12 bases remaining between them. The germline V gene encodes CDR1 SGHRS and CDR2 YFSETQ. As handled by the study authors: Reference gene primer amplification gave estimated nucleated cell counts. Sequencing was performed with immunoSEQ multiplex PCR; in TCRdb, only in-frame clones are kept and a portion is missing. Clone size and the V and J calls come from that table; the DNA yielded D and trimming. The data contain 130,000 to 150,000 clones, under 85% of them singletons. The source of this sequence is a woman over 75 in a cohort sampled during active or convalescent COVID-19. Material for sequencing was peripheral blood. The J gene is TRBJ1-4, the V gene TRBV5-1; D is uncertain. This CDR3 is CASSFAGIINEKLFF. The CDR3 DNA is TGCGCCAGCAGCTTTGCGGGGATAATTAATGAAAAACTGTTTTTT.